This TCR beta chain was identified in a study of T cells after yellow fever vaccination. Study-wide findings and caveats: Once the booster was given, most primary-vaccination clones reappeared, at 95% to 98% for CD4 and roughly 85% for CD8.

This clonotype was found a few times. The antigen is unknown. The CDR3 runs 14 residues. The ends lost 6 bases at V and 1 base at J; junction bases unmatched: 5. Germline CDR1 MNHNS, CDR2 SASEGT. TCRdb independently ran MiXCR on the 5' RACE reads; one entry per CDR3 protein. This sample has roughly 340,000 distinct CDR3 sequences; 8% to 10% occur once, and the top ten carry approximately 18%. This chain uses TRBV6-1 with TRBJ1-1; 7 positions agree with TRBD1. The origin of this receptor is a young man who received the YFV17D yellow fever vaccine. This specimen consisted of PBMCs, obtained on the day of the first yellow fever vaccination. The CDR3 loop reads CASRSTGANTEAFF. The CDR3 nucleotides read TGTGCCAGCAGGTCTACAGGGGCGAACACTGAAGCTTTCTTT.